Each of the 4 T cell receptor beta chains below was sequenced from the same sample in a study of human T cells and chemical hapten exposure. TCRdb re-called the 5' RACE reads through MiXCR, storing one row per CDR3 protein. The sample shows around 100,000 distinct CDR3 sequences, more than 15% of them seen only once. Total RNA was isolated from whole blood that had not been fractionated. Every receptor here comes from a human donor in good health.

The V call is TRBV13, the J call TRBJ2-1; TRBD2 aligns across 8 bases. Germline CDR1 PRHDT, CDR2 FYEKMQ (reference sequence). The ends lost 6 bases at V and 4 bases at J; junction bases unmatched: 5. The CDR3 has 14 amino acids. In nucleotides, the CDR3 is TGTGCCAGCAGTCGGGGACTAGTATACAATGAGCAGTTCTTC. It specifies CASSRGLVYNEQFF.

CDR3 bases: TGTGCCAGCAGCGTGGGGGACGGTAACTATGGCTACACCTTC. It encodes CASSVGDGNYGYTF. The chain carries TRBV9 and TRBJ1-2, with D possibly TRBD1 on 5 matching bases. From germline, CDR1 is SGDLS and CDR2 YYNGEE. CDR3 length: 14 residues. Trimming stripped 2 bases from V and 1 base from J, with 9 bases between.

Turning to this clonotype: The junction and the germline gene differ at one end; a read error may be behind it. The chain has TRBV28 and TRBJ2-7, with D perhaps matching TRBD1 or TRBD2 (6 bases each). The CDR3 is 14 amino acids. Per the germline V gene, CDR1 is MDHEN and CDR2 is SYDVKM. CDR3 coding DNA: TGTGTCAGCACTCCCTCAGGGGAGGCCTACGAGCAGTACTTC. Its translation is CVSTPSGEAYEQYF.

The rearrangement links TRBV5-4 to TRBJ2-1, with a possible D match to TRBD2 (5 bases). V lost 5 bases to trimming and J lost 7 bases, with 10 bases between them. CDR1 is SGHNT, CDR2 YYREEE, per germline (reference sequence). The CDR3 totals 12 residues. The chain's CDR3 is CASSFSENEQFF. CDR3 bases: TGTGCCAGCAGTTTTAGCGAGAATGAGCAGTTCTTC.